This is a list of T cell receptor beta chains from one sample in a study of primary melanoma T cells and metastatic recurrence. Libraries were prepared by immunoSEQ multiplex PCR; TCRdb keeps only in-frame clonotypes and omits some of them. The repertoire holds about 230 clones, with 88% as singletons. The sequenced sample consisted of melanoma tumor tissue. These receptors were obtained from a human donor with melanoma. Both conserved end residues are part of each CDR3. Fields, in order: CDR3 length, V gene, CDR3 protein.

CDR3 length: 14
V gene: TRBV19
CDR3 protein: CASSAGKRYYGYTF

CDR3 length: 16
V gene: TRBV7-6
CDR3 protein: CASRGLAGGLSNEQFF

CDR3 length: 18
V gene: TRBV11-3
CDR3 protein: CASSLKNILAVARETQYF

CDR3 length: 13
V gene: TRBV18
CDR3 protein: CASGQGPNTEAFF

CDR3 length: 17
V gene: TRBV5-1
CDR3 protein: CASSPGLAGGYQETQYF

CDR3 length: 13
V gene: TRBV18
CDR3 protein: CASSPAYRQPQHF

CDR3 length: 13
V gene: TRBV6-8
CDR3 protein: CASSLGLTYEQYF

CDR3 length: 15
V gene: TRBV6-8
CDR3 protein: CATPGAGARHSPLHF

CDR3 length: 14
V gene: TRBV28
CDR3 protein: CASRLTGPYNEQFF

CDR3 length: 13
V gene: TRBV6-8
CDR3 protein: CASSFTGSYEQYF

CDR3 length: 17
V gene: TRBV6-8
CDR3 protein: CASSYPTGGAWGETQYF

CDR3 length: 14
V gene: TRBV6-8
CDR3 protein: CASRPGGLIYEQYF

CDR3 length: 15
V gene: TRBV15
CDR3 protein: CATSVTGPYNSPLHF

CDR3 length: 14
V gene: TRBV28
CDR3 protein: CASSQDRGPYEQYF

CDR3 length: 15
V gene: TRBV7-7
CDR3 protein: CASSPQGVPTETQYF

CDR3 length: 17
V gene: TRBV11-3
CDR3 protein: CASSLGASGANTGELFF

CDR3 length: 15
V gene: TRBV11-3
CDR3 protein: CASSPNTGSGNTIYF

CDR3 length: 15
V gene: TRBV11-3
CDR3 protein: CASSFRGGQFLREYF

CDR3 length: 15
V gene: TRBV11-3
CDR3 protein: CASSRRTGMDEKLFF

CDR3 length: 15
V gene: TRBV28
CDR3 protein: CASSLPGQGSNEQFF

CDR3 length: 15
V gene: TRBV6-8
CDR3 protein: CASSPLSVTGNTIYF

CDR3 length: 14
V gene: TRBV11-3
CDR3 protein: CASSFFGRNTEAFF

CDR3 length: 16
V gene: TRBV12-5
CDR3 protein: CASGLVYQHSNQPQHF

CDR3 length: 14
V gene: TRBV5-1
CDR3 protein: CASSLATLGGELFF

CDR3 length: 13
V gene: TRBV7-8
CDR3 protein: CASSLAGTSTQYF

CDR3 length: 14
V gene: TRBV11-3
CDR3 protein: CASSFGTGGLEAFF

CDR3 length: 14
V gene: TRBV19
CDR3 protein: CASSVTGGSYEQYF

CDR3 length: 15
V gene: TRBV18
CDR3 protein: CASSLTGTGDYGYTF

CDR3 length: 12
V gene: TRBV19
CDR3 protein: CASKNNSYEQYF

CDR3 length: 14
V gene: TRBV6-8
CDR3 protein: CASSPERGSQPQHF

CDR3 length: 13
V gene: TRBV6-8
CDR3 protein: CAITKTGAAGYTF

CDR3 length: 15
V gene: TRBV27
CDR3 protein: CASSLYGGVRDTQYF

CDR3 length: 13
V gene: TRBV6-1
CDR3 protein: CASSEGWGYEQYF

CDR3 length: 20
V gene: TRBV19
CDR3 protein: CASSIRLPGTEILAKNIQYF

CDR3 length: 16
V gene: TRBV11-3
CDR3 protein: CASSLGTSGGVNEQFF

CDR3 length: 16
V gene: TRBV11-3
CDR3 protein: CASSRQGIGLGHEQYF

CDR3 length: 12
V gene: TRBV6-8
CDR3 protein: CAISGTFYEQYF

CDR3 length: 14
V gene: TRBV11-3
CDR3 protein: CASSPRRFQETQYF

CDR3 length: 15
V gene: TRBV19
CDR3 protein: CASNIGTGRIYEQYF

CDR3 length: 13
V gene: TRBV7-2
CDR3 protein: CASGTGLNTEAFF

CDR3 length: 14
V gene: TRBV5-1
CDR3 protein: CASSLDSATGELFF

CDR3 length: 17
V gene: TRBV15
CDR3 protein: CATSAGTGSSYNSPLHF

CDR3 length: 14
V gene: TRBV10-3
CDR3 protein: CAISEGRANTEAFF

CDR3 length: 13
V gene: TRBV6-8
CDR3 protein: CASSYFLGNEQFF

CDR3 length: 14
V gene: TRBV6-8
CDR3 protein: CAISVNWGSGELFF

CDR3 length: 14
V gene: TRBV11-3
CDR3 protein: CASSYTFTGLGAFF

CDR3 length: 16
V gene: TRBV11-3
CDR3 protein: CASSLGGLGKPYGYTF

CDR3 length: 14
V gene: TRBV11-3
CDR3 protein: CASSLLTANSPLHF